This TCR beta chain was captured by sequencing in a study of blood T cell repertoires in COVID-19. Study context: The origin of the acute and convalescent COVID-19 samples was the United States, Italy and Spain.

The germline V gene encodes CDR1 SGHRS and CDR2 YFSETQ. This CDR3 comprises 15 residues. V lost 0 bases, J lost 3 bases, and 12 bases lay in between. Study processing details: Using reference gene primer amplification, nucleated cell counts were estimated. TCRdb keeps only in-frame clones here, not all; method: immunoSEQ multiplex PCR. V and J calls and clone size follow that table, whereas D and trimming were derived from the DNA. The sample holds some 160,000 clones, 65% to 90% seen once. The chain employs TRBV5-1 and TRBJ1-1, with D tentatively TRBD1 (5 bases). Sequenced sample: peripheral blood. This TCR was sampled from a human donor in a cohort sampled during active COVID-19. CDR3: CASSLEMGRDTEAFF. CDR3 coding DNA: TGCGCCAGCAGCTTGGAAATGGGCAGGGACACTGAAGCTTTCTTT.